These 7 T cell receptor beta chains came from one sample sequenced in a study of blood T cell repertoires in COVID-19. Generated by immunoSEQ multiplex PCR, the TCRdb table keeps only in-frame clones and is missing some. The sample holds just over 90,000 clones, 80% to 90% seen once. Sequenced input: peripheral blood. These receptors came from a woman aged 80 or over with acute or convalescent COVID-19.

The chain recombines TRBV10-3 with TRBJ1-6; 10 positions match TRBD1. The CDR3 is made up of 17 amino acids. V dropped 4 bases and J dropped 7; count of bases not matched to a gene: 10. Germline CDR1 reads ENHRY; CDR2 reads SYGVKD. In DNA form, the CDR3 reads TGTGCCATCAGTGTTGACAGGGGGCTCGGTGCGAATTCACCCCTCCACTTT. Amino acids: CAISVDRGLGANSPLHF.

CDR3 loop: CASMAGSGLLKAFF. The DNA for the CDR3 is TGTGCCAGTATGGCGGGCTCTGGACTTTTAAAAGCTTTCTTT. The genes are TRBV19 and TRBJ1-1; no reliable D call. The V end was cut by 7 bases, the J end by 9 bases, with 21 bases between. CDR1 is LNHDA, CDR2 SQIVND, per germline (reference sequence). This CDR3 comprises 14 residues.

The CDR3 nucleotides are TGTGCTAGTGGTTCGCTTGGCAGGGGTAGCAATCAGCCCCAGCATTTT. Residues: CASGSLGRGSNQPQHF. The rearrangement links TRBV12-5 to TRBJ1-5; D possibly corresponds to TRBD1 (6 bases). Germline V lookup: CDR1 LGHNT, CDR2 FRNRAP. This CDR3 comprises 16 residues. The germline V and J ends were trimmed by 4 bases and 0 bases, with 13 bases remaining between them.

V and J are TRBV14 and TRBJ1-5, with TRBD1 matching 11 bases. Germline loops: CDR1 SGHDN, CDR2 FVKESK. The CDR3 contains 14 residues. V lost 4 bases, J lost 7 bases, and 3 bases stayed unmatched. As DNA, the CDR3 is TGTGCCAGCAGCCCGGACAGGGGGCGGCAGCCCCAGCATTTT. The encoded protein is CASSPDRGRQPQHF. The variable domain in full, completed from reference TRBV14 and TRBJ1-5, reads EAGVTQFPSHSVIEKGQTVTLRCDPISGHDNLYWYRRVMGKEIKFLLHFVKESKQDESGMPNNRFLAERTGGTYSTLKVQPAELEDSGVYFCASSPDRGRQPQHFGDGTRLSIL.

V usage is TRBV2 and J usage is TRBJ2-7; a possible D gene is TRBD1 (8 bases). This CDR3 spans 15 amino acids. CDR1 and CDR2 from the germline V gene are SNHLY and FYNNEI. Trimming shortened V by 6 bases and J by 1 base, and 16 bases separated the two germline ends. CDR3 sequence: CASRYRGGESYEQYF. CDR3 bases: TGTGCCAGCAGGTACAGGGGGGGAGAGTCCTACGAGCAGTACTTC.

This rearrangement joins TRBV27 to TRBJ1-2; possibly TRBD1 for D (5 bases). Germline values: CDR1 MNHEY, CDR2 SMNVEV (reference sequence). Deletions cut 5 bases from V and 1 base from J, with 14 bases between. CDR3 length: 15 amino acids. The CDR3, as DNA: TGTGCCAGCAGTACCCCCGGGGGGGGTAACTATGGCTACACCTTC. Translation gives CASSTPGGGNYGYTF.

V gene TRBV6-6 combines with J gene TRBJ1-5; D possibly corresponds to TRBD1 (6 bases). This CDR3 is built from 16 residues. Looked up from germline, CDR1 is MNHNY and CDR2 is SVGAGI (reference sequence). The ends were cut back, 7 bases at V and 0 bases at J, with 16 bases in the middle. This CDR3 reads CASNPTGPYSNQPQHF. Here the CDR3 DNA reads TGTGCCAGCAACCCGACAGGTCCTTATAGCAATCAGCCCCAGCATTTT.